The TCR beta chain under discussion was sequenced for a study of beta chain features in type 1 diabetes. General study results and limits: Highly expressing activated T cells could be over-counted with a cDNA template.

Regarding this clone: Its antigen is not identified.

The CDR3 totals 15 residues. V lost 3 bases and J 8 bases, leaving 14 bases between the germline ends. Germline CDR1 is MRHNA and CDR2 is SNTAGT. As every portion of the isolated RNA was reverse transcribed, the sequencing read expressed TCRB transcripts. Sequencing was performed with immunoSEQ multiplex PCR; in TCRdb, only in-frame clones are kept and a portion is missing. The top ten hold about 0.093% of the sample, which has 620,000 or so clones, 15% to 18% seen once. The sequencing sample was made of naive CD4+ T cells from blood. The chain couples TRBV6-4 to TRBJ1-6; weak D call: TRBD1 (6 bases). The sequence derives from a man younger than 30 in good health. CDR3 region: CASSEQGSRDSPLHF. In DNA form, the CDR3 reads TGTGCCAGCAGTGAACAGGGCAGCCGTGATTCACCCCTCCACTTT.